Included here is one T cell receptor beta chain sequence, with context. This specimen belongs to a study of technical replicates of blood from several donors. Generated by immunoSEQ multiplex PCR, the TCRdb table keeps only in-frame clones and is missing some. The data hold some 80,000 clones, with 90% to 95% observed a single time. Germline V lookup: CDR1 SNHLY, CDR2 FYNNEI. The CDR3 sequence is 14 residues long. V gave up 8 bases and J gave up 2 bases, with 14 bases separating them. The chain links TRBV2 to TRBJ2-3, with unresolved D. The sequenced sample consisted of T cells isolated from PBMCs. This clonotype was sampled from a human donor in good health. The CDR3 is CASLYQELTDTQYF. The CDR3 DNA sequence: TGTGCCAGCCTCTACCAAGAACTCACAGATACGCAGTATTTT.